This T cell receptor beta chain was sequenced in a study of cytomegalovirus exposure and HLA in healthy donors. This CDR3 region has 12 residues. CDR1 and CDR2 (germline): SGHNT, YYREEE (reference sequence). V gave up 3 bases and J gave up 9 bases, with 10 bases separating them. Sequencing was performed with immunoSEQ multiplex PCR; in TCRdb, only in-frame clones are kept and a portion is missing. This sample has some 140,000 clones, with around 85% found just once. Source material: PBMCs. V gene TRBV5-4 combines with J gene TRBJ2-1; D unresolved. The source is a young man in good health and CMV-seronegative. CDR3 residues: CASSSRGSEQFF. The CDR3 coding sequence is TGTGCCAGCAGCTCTCGAGGCTCTGAGCAGTTCTTC.